The TCR beta chain under discussion was sequenced for a study of shared clonotypes between healthy human individuals. This CDR3 comprises 13 residues. The V end lost 3 bases, the J end lost 7 bases, and 11 bases lay between the germline ends. Germline V lookup: CDR1 ENHRY, CDR2 SYGVKD. Sequencing was performed with immunoSEQ multiplex PCR; in TCRdb, only in-frame clones are kept and a portion is missing. Among about 2.3 million clones, over 85% were seen once, and the ten largest hold around 0.4%. This clone was detected once. The sequencing sample was made of naive CD4+ T cells from PBMCs. Documented subset: CD45RA+ positively selected. This clonotype was obtained from a man in his late teens or twenties in good health. Some clones in this sample may be carry-over from other donors' samples. This chain links TRBV10-3 with TRBJ2-3; D not certain. CDR3: CAISDYTANTQYF. The CDR3 DNA reads as TGTGCCATCAGTGACTATACGGCGAATACGCAGTATTTT.